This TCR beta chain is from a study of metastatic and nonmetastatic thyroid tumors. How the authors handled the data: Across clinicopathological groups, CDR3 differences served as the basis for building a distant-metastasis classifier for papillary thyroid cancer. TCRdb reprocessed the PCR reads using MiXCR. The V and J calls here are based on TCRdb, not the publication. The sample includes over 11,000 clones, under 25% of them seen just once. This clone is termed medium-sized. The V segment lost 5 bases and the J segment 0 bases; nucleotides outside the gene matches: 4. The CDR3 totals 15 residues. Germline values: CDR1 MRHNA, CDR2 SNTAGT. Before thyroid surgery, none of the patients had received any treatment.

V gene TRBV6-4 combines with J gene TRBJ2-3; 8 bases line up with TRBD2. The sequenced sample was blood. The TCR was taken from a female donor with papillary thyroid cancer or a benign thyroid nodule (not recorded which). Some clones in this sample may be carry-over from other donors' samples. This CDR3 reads CASSQVAGSTDTQYF. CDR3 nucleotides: TGTGCCAGCAGTCAGGTAGCGGGGAGCACAGATACGCAGTATTTT.